This TCR beta chain came from a study of blood T cell repertoires in COVID-19. The CDR3 spans 15 residues. Germline V CDR1 and CDR2: SGHRS, YFSETQ. The ends were cut back, 0 bases at V and 5 bases at J, with 15 bases in the middle. Assay used: immunoSEQ multiplex PCR; TCRdb lists only in-frame clones, some missing. Found here are 150,000 to 200,000 clones, around 82% of them singletons; the top ten hold around 7%. This receptor was identified in a woman between 35 and 50 years old with COVID-19, enrolled during active disease. J is TRBJ2-7 and V is TRBV5-1, with a tentative D call TRBD2 (7 bases). Specimen: peripheral blood. For the CDR3, the DNA is TGCGCCAGCAGCTTGGAAGGGGCGGGGGCCGACGAGCAGTACTTC. This gives the protein CASSLEGAGADEQYF.